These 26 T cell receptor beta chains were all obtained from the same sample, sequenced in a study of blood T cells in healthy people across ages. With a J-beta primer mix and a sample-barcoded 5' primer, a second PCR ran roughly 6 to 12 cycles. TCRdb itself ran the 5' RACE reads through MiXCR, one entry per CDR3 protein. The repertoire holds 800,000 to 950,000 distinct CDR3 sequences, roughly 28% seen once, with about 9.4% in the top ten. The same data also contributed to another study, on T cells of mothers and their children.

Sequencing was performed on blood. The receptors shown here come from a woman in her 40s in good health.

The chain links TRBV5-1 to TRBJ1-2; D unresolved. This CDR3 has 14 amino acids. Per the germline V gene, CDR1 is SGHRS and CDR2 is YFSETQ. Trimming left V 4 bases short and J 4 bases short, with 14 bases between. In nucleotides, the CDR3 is TGCGCCAGCAGCGACCGACCCGAGGGCTATGGCTACACCTTC. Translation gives CASSDRPEGYGYTF.

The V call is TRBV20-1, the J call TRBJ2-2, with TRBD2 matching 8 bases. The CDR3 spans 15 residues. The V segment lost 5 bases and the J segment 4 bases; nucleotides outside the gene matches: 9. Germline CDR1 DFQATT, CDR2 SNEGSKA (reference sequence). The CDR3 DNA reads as TGCAGTGCTGTTGAAGCCGGGGGGGCCACCGGGGAGCTGTTTTTT. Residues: CSAVEAGGATGELFF.

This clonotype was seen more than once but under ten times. CDR3 nucleotides: TGTGCCAGCAGCTTACAATTCGGGACAGGGTACCAAGAGACCCAGTACTTC. It encodes CASSLQFGTGYQETQYF. The J gene is TRBJ2-5, the V gene TRBV11-2; 9 bases agree with TRBD1. There are 17 residues in the CDR3. The ends lost 2 bases at V and 0 bases at J; junction bases unmatched: 7. Germline V gene lookup returns CDR1 SGHAT and CDR2 FQNNGV. The full variable domain, completed using reference TRBV11-2 and TRBJ2-5, is EAGVAQSPRYKIIEKRQSVAFWCNPISGHATLYWYQQILGQGPKLLIQFQNNGVVDDSQLPKDRFSAERLKGVDSTLKIQPAKLEDSAVYLCASSLQFGTGYQETQYFGPGTRLLVL.

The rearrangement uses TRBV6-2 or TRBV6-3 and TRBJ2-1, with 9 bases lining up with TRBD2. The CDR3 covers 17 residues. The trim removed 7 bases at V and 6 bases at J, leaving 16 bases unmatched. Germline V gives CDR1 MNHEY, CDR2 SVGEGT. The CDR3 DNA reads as TGTGCCAGCACCCCACCGGAGCGGGGGGACCCTTGCAATGAGCAGTTCTTC. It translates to CASTPPERGDPCNEQFF.

In DNA form, the CDR3 reads TGTGCCACCAGTGCCGGGTCCAGCAATCAGCCCCAGCATTTT. Translated, it gives CATSAGSSNQPQHF. The chain joins TRBV24-1 to TRBJ1-5, with D uncertain. Per the germline V gene, CDR1 is KGHDR and CDR2 is SFDVKD. Deletions cut 5 bases from V and 1 base from J, with 8 bases between. This CDR3 comprises 14 residues.

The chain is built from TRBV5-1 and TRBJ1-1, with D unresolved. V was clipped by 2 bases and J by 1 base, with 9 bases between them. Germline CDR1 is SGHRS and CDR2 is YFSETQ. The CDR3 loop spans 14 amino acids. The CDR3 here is CASSLYLQNTEAFF. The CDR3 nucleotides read TGCGCCAGCAGCTTATACCTGCAGAACACTGAAGCTTTCTTT.

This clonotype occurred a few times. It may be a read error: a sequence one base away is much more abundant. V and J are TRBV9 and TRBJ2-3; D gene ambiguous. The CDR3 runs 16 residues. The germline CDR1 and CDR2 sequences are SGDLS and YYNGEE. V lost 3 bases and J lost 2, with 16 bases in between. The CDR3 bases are TGTGCCAGCAGCGACGAGGACCTTACTTCCACAGATACGCAGTATTTT. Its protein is CASSDEDLTSTDTQYF.

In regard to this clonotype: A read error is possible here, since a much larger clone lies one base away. DNA for the CDR3: TGCGCCAGCAGCACGCGACTGGCGGGGGGGCAGGGAAACATTCGGTACTTC. This codes for CASSTRLAGGQGNIRYF. The V call is TRBV5-1, the J call TRBJ2-4; 9 bases agree with TRBD2. Germline V gene data show CDR1 as SGHRS and CDR2 as YFSETQ. This CDR3 has 17 residues.

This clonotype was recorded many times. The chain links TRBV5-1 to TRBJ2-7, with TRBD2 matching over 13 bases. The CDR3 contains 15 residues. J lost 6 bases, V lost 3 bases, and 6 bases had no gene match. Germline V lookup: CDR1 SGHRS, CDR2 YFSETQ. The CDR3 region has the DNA TGCGCCAGCAGCTCGACTAGCGGGGGGTTCCGCGAGCAGTACTTC. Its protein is CASSSTSGGFREQYF. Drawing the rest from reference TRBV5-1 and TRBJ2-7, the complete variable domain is KAGVTQTPRYLIKTRGQQVTLSCSPISGHRSVSWYQQTPGQGLQFLFEYFSETQRNKGNFPGRFSGRQFSNSRSEMNVSTLELGDSALYLCASSSTSGGFREQYFGPGTRLTVT.

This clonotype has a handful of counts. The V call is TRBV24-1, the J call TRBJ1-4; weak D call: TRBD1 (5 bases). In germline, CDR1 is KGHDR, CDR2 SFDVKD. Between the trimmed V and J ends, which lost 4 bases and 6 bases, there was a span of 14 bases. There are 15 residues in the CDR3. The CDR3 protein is CATSEGRGIDEKLFF. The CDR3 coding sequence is TGTGCCACCAGTGAGGGACGGGGGATCGATGAAAAACTGTTTTTT.

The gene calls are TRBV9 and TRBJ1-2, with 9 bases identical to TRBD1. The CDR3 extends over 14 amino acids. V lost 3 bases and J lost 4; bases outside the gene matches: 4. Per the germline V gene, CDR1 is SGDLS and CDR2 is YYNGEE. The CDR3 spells CASSAPGQGYGYTF. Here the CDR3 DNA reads TGTGCCAGCAGCGCTCCGGGACAGGGCTATGGCTACACCTTC.

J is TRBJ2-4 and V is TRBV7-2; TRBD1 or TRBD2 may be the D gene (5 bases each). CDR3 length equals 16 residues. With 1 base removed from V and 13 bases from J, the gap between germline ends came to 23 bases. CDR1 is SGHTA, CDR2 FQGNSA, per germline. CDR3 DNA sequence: TGTGCCAGCAGCTTAGAGGGGTACGGGGTAAGCAATGAGCAGTACTTC. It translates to CASSLEGYGVSNEQYF.

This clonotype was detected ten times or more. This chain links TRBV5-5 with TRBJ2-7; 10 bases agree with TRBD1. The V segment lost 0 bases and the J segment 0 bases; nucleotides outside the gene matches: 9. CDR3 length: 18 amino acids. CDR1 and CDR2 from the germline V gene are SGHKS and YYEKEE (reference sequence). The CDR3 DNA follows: TGTGCCAGCAGCTTGGCCGGGACAGGGGCCAGCTTCTCCTACGAGCAGTACTTC. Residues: CASSLAGTGASFSYEQYF.

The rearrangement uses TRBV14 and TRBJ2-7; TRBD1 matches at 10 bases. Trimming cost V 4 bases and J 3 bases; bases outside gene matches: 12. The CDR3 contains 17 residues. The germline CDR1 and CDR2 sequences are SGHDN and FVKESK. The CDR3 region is CASSRQGAWAVNYEQYF. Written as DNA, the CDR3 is TGTGCCAGCAGCCGACAGGGGGCTTGGGCTGTTAACTACGAGCAGTACTTC.

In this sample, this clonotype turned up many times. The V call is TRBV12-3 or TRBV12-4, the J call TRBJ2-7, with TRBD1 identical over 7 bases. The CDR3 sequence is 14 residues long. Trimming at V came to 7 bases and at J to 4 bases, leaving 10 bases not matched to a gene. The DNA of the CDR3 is TGTGCCAGCATTCCCCCGGGACAGCCTTACGAGCAGTACTTC. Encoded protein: CASIPPGQPYEQYF.

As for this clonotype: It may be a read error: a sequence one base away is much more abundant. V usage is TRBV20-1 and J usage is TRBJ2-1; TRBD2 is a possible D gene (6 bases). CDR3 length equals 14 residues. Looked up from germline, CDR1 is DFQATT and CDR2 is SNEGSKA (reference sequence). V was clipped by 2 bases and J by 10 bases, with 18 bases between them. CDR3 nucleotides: TGCAGTGCTAGAACGGCGGAGGGGACTTACGAGCAGTTCTTC. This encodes CSARTAEGTYEQFF.

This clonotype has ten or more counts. The CDR3 loop reads CAIQRGLNTDTQYF. The CDR3 DNA is TGTGCCATCCAACGGGGTCTTAACACAGATACGCAGTATTTT. V gene TRBV10-3 combines with J gene TRBJ2-3; D perhaps matches TRBD2 (5 bases). The CDR3 is 14 amino acids. Germline V lookup: CDR1 ENHRY, CDR2 SYGVKD. V was trimmed by 8 bases and J by 2 bases, leaving 14 bases between them.

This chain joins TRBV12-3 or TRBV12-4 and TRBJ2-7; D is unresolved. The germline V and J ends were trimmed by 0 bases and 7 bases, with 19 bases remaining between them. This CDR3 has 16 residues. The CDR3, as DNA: TGTGCCAGCAGTTTAGCGCGGTTGGGGAACTACAATGAGCAGTACTTC. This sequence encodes CASSLARLGNYNEQYF.

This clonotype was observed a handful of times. Written as DNA, the CDR3 is TGTGCCAGCAGAACGGGACTAATGGAAAAACTGTTTTTT. It is translated as CASRTGLMEKLFF. J is TRBJ1-4 and V is TRBV2, with a tentative D call TRBD1 (5 bases). Germline-derived CDR1 and CDR2 are SNHLY and FYNNEI. The CDR3 covers 13 residues. The V end lost 6 bases, the J end lost 8 bases, and 13 bases lay between the germline ends. Full variable domain (rest looked up from reference TRBV2 and TRBJ1-4): EPEVTQTPSHQVTQMGQEVILRCVPISNHLYFYWYRQILGQKVEFLVSFYNNEISEKSEIFDDQFSVERPDGSNFTLKIRSTKLEDSAMYFCASRTGLMEKLFFGSGTQLSVL.

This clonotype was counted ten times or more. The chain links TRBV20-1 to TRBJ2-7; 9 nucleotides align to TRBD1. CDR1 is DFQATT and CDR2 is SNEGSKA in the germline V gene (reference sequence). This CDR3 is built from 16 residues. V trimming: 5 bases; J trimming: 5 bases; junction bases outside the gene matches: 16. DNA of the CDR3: TGCAGTGCTGGAGGCCCTTGGGGGACAGGGAATAACGAGCAGTACTTC. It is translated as CSAGGPWGTGNNEQYF.

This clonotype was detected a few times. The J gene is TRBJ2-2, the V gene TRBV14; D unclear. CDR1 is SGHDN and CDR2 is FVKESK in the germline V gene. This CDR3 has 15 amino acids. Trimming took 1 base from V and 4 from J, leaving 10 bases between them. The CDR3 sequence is CASSQVTGFTGELFF. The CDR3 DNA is TGTGCCAGCAGCCAAGTGACGGGTTTCACCGGGGAGCTGTTTTTT.

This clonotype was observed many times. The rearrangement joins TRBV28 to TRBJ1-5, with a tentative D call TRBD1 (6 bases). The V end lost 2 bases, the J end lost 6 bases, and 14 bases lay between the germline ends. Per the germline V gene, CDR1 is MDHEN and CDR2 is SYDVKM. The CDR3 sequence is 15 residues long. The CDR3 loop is CASSLQQGYSQPQHF. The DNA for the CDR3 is TGTGCCAGCAGTTTACAACAGGGATACAGTCAGCCCCAGCATTTT.

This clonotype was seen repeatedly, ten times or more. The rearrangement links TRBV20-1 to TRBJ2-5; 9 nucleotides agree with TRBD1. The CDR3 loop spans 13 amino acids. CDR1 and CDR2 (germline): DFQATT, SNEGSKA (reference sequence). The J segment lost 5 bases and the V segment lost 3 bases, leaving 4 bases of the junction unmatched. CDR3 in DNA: TGCAGTGCTAGGGACAGGGGCAAGGAGACCCAGTACTTC. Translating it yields CSARDRGKETQYF.

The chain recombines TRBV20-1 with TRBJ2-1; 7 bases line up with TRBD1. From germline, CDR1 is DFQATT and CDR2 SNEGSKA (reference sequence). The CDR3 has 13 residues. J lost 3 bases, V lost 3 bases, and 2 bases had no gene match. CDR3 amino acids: CSASRDSYNEQFF. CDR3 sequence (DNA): TGCAGTGCTAGTAGGGACAGCTACAATGAGCAGTTCTTC.

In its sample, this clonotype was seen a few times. The CDR3 loop reads CSAPVSGGTDTQYF. DNA of the CDR3: TGCAGTGCTCCCGTTTCGGGGGGCACAGATACGCAGTATTTT. The chain employs TRBV20-1 and TRBJ2-3; maybe TRBD2 (6 bases). This CDR3 has 14 residues. The V end lost 5 bases, the J end lost 1 base, and 13 bases lay between the germline ends. Looked up from germline, CDR1 is DFQATT and CDR2 is SNEGSKA (reference sequence).

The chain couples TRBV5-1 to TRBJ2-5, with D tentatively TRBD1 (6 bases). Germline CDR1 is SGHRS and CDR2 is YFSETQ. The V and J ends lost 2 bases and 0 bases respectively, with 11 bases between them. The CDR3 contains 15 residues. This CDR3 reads CASSLSGTNQETQYF. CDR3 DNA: TGCGCCAGCAGCTTATCCGGGACAAACCAAGAGACCCAGTACTTC.